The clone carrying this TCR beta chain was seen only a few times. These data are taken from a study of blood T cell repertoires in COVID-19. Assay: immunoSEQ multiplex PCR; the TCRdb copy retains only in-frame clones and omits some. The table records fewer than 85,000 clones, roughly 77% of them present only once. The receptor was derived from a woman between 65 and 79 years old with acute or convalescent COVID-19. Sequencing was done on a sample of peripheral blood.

The DNA for the CDR3 is TGTGCCAGCCCACGGCCCCCCTTCAGGGAGGGAACTGAAGCTTTCTTT. Translated, it gives CASPRPPFREGTEAFF. The chain has TRBV5-8 and TRBJ1-1; tentative D call: TRBD1 (5 bases). In germline, CDR1 is SGHTS, CDR2 YDEGEE. V was shortened by 7 bases and J by 5 bases, with 24 bases between the two germline ends. There are 16 residues in the CDR3.